The clone carrying this T cell receptor beta chain was observed a single time. As yet, its antigen is unknown. This entry comes from a study of T cell responses to AZD1222 COVID-19 vaccine. Study-level findings and limits: Seropositive AZD1222 recipients at baseline numbered only 6 or 7. The donors showed a predominance of white British ancestry and of females, with possible underestimation of clonal diversity.

Profiled with immunoSEQ multiplex PCR; TCRdb holds only in-frame clones, not every one. The sample records roughly 150,000 clones, about nine tenths being singletons. V lost 3 bases and J lost 1, with 13 bases in between. CDR1 and CDR2 from the germline V gene are DFQATT and SNEGSKA (reference sequence). The CDR3 runs to 15 residues. This chain joins TRBV20-1 and TRBJ2-1, with D possibly matching TRBD2 (6 bases). The specimen was peripheral blood, collected on day 0 of AZD1222 vaccination. The receptor was derived from an adult in good health. Written as DNA, the CDR3 is TGCAGTGCTAGTGGGACTGGTCCTTCCTACAATGAGCAGTTCTTC. Translating it yields CSASGTGPSYNEQFF.